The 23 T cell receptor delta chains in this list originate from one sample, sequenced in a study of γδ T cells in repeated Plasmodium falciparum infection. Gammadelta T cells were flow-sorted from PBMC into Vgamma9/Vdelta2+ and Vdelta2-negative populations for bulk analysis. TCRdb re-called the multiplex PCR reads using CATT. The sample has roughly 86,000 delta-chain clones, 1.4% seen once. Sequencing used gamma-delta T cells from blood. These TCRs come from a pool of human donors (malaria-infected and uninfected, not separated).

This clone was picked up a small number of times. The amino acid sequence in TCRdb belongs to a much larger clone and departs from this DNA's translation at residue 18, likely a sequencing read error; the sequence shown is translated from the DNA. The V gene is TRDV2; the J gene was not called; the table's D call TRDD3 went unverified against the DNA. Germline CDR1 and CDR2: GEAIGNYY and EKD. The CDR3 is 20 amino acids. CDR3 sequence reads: CACDPAIPTALGWLTAQPFF. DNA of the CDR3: TGTGCCTGTGATCCCGCTATTCCTACTGCTTTGGGCTGGCTGACAGCACAACCCTTCTTT.

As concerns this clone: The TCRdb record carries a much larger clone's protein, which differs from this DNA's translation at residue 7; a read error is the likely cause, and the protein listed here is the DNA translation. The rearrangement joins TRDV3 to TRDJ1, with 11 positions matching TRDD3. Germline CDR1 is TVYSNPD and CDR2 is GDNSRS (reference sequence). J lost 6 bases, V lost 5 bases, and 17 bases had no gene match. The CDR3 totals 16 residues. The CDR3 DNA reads TGTGCCCTAGTACTACCGGCTGGGGGATACCCAAATAAACTCATCTTT. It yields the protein CALVLPAGGYPNKLIF.

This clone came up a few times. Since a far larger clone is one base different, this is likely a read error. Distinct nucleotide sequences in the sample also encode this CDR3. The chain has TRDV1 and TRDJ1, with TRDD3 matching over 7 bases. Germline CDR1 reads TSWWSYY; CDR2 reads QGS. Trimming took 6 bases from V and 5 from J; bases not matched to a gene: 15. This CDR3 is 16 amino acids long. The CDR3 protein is CALGLTGGSTPDKLIF. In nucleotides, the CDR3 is TGTGCTCTTGGCCTTACCGGGGGATCTACACCTGATAAACTCATCTTT.

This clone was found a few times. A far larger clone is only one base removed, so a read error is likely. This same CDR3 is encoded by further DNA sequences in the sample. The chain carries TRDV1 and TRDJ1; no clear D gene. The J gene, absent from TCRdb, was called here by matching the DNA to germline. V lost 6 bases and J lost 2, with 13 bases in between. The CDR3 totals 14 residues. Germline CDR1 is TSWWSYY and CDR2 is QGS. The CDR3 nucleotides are TGTGCTCTTGGAAGGAACATCAGGACCGATAAACTCATCTTT. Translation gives CALGRNIRTDKLIF.

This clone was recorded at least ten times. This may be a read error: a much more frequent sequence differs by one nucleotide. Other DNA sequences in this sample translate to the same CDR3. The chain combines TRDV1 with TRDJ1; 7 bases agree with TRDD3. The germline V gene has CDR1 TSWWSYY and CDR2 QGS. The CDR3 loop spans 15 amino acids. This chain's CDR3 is CALVRGYTYTDKLIF. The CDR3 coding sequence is TGTGCTCTTGTGAGGGGATATACGTACACCGACAAACTCATCTTT.

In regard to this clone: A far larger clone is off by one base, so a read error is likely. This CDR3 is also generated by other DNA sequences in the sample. CDR3 residues: CALGEKSALPNYWGQRSTDKLIF. CDR3 in DNA: TGTGCTCTTGGGGAGAAATCGGCCCTTCCGAACTACTGGGGGCAAAGGTCCACCGATAAACTCATCTTT. The chain couples TRDV1 to TRDJ1; 8 bases map to TRDD3. TCRdb is silent on the J gene; assignment here came from matching the DNA to germline. Germline values: CDR1 TSWWSYY, CDR2 QGS. The CDR3 totals 23 residues. Trimming at V came to 3 bases and at J to 1 base, leaving 28 bases not matched to a gene.

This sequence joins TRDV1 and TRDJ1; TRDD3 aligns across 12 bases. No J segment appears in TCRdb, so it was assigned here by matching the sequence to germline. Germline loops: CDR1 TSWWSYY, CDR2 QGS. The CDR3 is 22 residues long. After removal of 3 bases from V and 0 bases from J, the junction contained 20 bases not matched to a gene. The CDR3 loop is CALGETWPSPGGYARYTDKLIF. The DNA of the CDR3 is TGTGCTCTTGGGGAGACTTGGCCTAGTCCTGGGGGATACGCCCGATACACCGATAAACTCATCTTT.

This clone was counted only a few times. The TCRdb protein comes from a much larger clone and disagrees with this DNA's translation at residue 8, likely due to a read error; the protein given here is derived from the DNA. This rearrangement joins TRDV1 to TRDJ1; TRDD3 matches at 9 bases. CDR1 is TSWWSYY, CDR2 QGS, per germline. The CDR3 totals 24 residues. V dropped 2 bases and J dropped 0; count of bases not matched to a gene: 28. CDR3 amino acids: CALGEIGPPTKHTGGLLYTDKLIF. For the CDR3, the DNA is TGTGCTCTTGGGGAAATCGGCCCTCCTACGAAACATACTGGGGGACTCCTATACACCGATAAACTCATCTTT.

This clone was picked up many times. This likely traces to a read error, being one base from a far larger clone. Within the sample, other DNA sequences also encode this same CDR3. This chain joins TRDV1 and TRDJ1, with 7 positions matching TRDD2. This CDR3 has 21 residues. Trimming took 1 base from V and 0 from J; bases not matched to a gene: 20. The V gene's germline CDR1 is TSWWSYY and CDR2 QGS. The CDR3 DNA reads TGTGCTCTTGGGGAACCGATCCGAATTTCCTACGGGGTCTCATACACCGATAAACTCATCTTT. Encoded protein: CALGEPIRISYGVSYTDKLIF.

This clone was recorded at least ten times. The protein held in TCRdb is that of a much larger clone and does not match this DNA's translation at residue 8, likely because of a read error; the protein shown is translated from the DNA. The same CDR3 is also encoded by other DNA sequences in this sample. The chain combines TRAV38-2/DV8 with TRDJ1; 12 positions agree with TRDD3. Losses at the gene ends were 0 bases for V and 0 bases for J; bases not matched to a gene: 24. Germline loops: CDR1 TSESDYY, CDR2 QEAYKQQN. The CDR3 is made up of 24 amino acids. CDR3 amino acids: CAYRSGPPYDYWGILKGYTDKLIF. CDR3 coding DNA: TGTGCTTATAGGAGCGGGCCTCCCTACGACTACTGGGGGATACTGAAGGGGTACACCGATAAACTCATCTTT.

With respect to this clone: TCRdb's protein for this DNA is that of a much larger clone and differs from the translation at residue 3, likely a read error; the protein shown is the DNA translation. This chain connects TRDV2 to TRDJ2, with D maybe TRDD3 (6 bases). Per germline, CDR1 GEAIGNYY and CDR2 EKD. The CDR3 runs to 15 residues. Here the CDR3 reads CAYDNVGIGTAQLFF. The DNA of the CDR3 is TGTGCCTATGACAACGTGGGGATTGGTACAGCACAACTCTTCTTT.

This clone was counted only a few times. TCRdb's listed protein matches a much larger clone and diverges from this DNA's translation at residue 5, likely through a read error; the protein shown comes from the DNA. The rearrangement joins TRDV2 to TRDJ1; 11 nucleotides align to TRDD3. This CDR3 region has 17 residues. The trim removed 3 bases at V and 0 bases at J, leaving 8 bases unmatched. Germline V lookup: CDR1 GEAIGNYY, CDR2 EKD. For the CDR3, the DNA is TGTGCCTGTGACGCCTTACTGGGGGATAAGAACACCGATAAACTCATCTTT. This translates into CACDALLGDKNTDKLIF.

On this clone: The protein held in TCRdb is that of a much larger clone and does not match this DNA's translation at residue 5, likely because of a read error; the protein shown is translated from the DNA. CDR3 protein: CACDAVTGVPRTKLIF. As DNA, the CDR3 is TGTGCCTGTGACGCCGTGACAGGTGTGCCTAGAACAAAACTCATCTTT. V is TRDV2 and J is TRDJ1; D not certain. The J gene, left out of TCRdb, was set here by checking the DNA against germline. The CDR3 length is 16 residues. V dropped 3 bases and J dropped 8 bases, with 24 bases sitting between them. Per germline, CDR1 GEAIGNYY and CDR2 EKD.

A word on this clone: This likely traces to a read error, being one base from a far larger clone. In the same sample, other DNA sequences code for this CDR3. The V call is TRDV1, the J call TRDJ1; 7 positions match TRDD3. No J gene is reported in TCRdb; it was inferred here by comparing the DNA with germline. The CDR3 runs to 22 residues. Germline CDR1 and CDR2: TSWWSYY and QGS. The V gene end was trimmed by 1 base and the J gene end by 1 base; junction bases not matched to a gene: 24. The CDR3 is CALGERANRSNWGRCFTDKLIF. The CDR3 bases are TGTGCTCTTGGGGAACGTGCCAACAGGTCCAACTGGGGCCGATGCTTCACCGATAAACTCATCTTT.

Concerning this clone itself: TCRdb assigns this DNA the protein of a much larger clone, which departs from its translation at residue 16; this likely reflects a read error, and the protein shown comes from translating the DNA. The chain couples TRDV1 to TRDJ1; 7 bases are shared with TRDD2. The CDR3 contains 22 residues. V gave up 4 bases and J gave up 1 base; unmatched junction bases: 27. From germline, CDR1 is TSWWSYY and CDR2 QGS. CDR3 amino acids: CALGVLIPTPDTYAGCTDKLIF. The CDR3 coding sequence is TGTGCTCTTGGGGTCCTTATTCCTACCCCTGATACTTACGCGGGATGCACCGATAAACTCATCTTT.

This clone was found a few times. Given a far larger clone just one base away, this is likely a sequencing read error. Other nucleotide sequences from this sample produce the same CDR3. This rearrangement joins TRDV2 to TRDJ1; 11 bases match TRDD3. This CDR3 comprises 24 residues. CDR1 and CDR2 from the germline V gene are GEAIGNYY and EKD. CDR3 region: CACDTVGSNRGQHWGIGSTDKLIF. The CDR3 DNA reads TGTGCCTGTGACACCGTCGGGTCTAACCGAGGACAGCACTGGGGGATAGGGTCCACCGATAAGCTCATCTTT.

The DNA for the CDR3 is TGTGCTCTTGGGGCACCTTCCCTTCCTCGTACTGGGGGGTACACCGATAAACTCATCTTT. Residues: CALGAPSLPRTGGYTDKLIF. This chain connects TRDV1 to TRDJ1; D perhaps matches TRDD3 (8 bases). Because TCRdb records no J gene, it was assigned here through a match of the DNA to germline. CDR3 length: 20 residues. Germline loops: CDR1 TSWWSYY, CDR2 QGS. Trimming cost V 4 bases and J 0 bases, with 27 bases left between them.

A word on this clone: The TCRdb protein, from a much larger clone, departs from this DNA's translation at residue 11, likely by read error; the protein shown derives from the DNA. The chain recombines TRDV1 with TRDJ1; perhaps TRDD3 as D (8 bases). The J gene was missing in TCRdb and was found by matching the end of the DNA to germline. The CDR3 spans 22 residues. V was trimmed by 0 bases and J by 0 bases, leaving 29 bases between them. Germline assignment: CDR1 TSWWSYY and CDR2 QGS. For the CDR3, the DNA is TGTGCTCTTGGGGAACTAGGGTTCCTACGGGCTTCAACCTGGGGGAACACCGATAAACTCATCTTT. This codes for CALGELGFLRASTWGNTDKLIF.

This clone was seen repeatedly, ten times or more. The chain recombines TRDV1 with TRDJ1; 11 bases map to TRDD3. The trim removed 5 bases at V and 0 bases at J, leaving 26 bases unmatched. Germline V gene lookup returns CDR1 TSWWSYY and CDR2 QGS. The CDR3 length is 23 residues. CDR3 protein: CALGTAIPHWGIFTSIYTDKLIF. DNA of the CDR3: TGTGCTCTTGGGACCGCAATTCCGCACTGGGGGATATTCACATCCATTTACACCGATAAACTCATCTTT.

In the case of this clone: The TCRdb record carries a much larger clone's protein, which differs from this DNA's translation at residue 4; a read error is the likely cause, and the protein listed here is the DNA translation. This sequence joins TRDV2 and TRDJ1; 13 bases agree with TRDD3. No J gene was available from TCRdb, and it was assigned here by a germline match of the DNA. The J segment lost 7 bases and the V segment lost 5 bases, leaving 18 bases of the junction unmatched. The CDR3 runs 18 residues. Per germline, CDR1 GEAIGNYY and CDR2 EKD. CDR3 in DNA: TGTGCCTGTGGCACTGGCTACGTTACTGGGGGATACGCGGGTAAACTCATCTTT. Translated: CACGTGYVTGGYAGKLIF.

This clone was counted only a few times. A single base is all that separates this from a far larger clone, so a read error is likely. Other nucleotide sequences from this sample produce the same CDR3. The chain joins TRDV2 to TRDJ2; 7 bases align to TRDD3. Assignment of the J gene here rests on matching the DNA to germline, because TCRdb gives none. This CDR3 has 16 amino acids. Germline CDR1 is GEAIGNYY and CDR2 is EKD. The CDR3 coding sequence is TGCGCCTGTGACACCGTTGGGGGAGCTTTGACAGCACAACTCTTCTTT. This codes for CACDTVGGALTAQLFF.

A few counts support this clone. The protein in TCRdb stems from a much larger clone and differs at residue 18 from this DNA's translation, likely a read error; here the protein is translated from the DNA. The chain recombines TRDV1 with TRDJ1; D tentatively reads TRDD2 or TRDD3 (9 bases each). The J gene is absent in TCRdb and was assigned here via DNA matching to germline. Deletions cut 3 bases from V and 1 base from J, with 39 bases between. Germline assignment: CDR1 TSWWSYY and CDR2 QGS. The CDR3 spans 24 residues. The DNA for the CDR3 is TGTGCTCTTGGGGATGCGCTTCCTTCCTACCAGGTACTGGGGGACTTCGGGTGCACCGATAAACTCATCTTT. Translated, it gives CALGDALPSYQVLGDFGCTDKLIF.

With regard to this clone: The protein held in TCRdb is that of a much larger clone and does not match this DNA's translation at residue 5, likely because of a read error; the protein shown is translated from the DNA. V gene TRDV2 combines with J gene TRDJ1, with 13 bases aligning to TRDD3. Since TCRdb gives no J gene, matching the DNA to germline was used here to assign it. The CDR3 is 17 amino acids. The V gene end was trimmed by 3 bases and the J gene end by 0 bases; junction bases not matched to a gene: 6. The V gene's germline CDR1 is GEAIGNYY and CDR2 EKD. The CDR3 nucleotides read TGTGCCTGTGACGCATTACTGGGGGATACGTACACCGATAAACTCATCTTT. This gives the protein CACDALLGDTYTDKLIF.